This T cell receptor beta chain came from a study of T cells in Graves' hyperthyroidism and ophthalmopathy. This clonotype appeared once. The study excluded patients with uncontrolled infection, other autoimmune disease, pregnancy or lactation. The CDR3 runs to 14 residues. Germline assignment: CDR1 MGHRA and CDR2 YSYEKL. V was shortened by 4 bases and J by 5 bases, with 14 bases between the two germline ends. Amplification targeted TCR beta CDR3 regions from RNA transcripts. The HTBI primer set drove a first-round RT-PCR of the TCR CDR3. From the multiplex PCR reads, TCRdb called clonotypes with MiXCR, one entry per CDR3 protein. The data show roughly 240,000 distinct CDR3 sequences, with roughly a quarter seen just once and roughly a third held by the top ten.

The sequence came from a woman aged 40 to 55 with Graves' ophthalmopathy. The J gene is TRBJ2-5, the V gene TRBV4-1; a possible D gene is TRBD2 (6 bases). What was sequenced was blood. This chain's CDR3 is CASSRIGSGETQYF. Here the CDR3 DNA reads TGCGCCAGCAGCCGAATAGGGAGCGGGGAGACCCAGTACTTC.